Below, 27 T cell receptor beta chains from the same sample are listed, as sequenced in a study of T-cell reconstitution after alpha-beta-depleted transplantation in children. Researchers prepared the TCRbeta library using unique molecular identifiers, the study reports. In TCRdb, the PCR reads were re-called with MiXCR into one record per CDR3 protein. Of approximately 590,000 distinct CDR3 sequences detected, over 9.5% appear once; the ten largest clones hold 3.5% to 5%. Source: PBMCs from the stem cell graft donor, taken from the stem cell graft. These receptors came from a human donor who donated a stem cell graft to a child with acute myeloid leukemia.

The chain couples TRBV7-8 to TRBJ2-7; weak D call: TRBD2 (7 bases). The CDR3 totals 18 residues. The germline gives CDR1 SGHVS, CDR2 FQNEAQ. V dropped 4 bases and J dropped 7 bases, with 29 bases sitting between them. This CDR3 reads CASSYPLVRGAKGEEQYF. DNA of the CDR3: TGTGCCAGCAGCTATCCCCTGGTTCGGGGGGCGAAGGGGGAGGAGCAGTACTTC.

The V and J genes are TRBV20-1 and TRBJ2-7; 11 bases are a match to TRBD2. J was trimmed by 2 bases and V by 3 bases; bases with no gene match: 3. The CDR3 is 14 amino acids. Germline CDR1 is DFQATT and CDR2 is SNEGSKA (reference sequence). The DNA for the CDR3 is TGCAGTGCTAGTACTAGCGGGAGTGCCTACGAGCAGTACTTC. It specifies CSASTSGSAYEQYF.

The rearrangement links TRBV7-2 to TRBJ2-1; D ambiguous. Germline CDR1 reads SGHTA; CDR2 reads FQGNSA. The CDR3 consists of 13 residues. With 8 bases removed from V and 9 bases from J, the gap between germline ends came to 17 bases. As DNA, the CDR3 is TGTGCCAGCTGGTCGCAGCCAAGTAGTGAGCAGTTCTTC. Translation: CASWSQPSSEQFF.

The J gene is TRBJ2-1, the V gene TRBV3-1; 7 bases agree with TRBD2. J gave up 0 bases and V 4 bases, and 9 bases lay outside the gene matches. The CDR3 is 17 amino acids. The germline V gene encodes CDR1 LGHDT and CDR2 YNNKEL (reference sequence). DNA of the CDR3: TGTGCCAGCAGCCTCACAATGGGGGGGAGCTCCTACAATGAGCAGTTCTTC. Encoded protein: CASSLTMGGSSYNEQFF.

The chain is built from TRBV30 and TRBJ2-7, with TRBD1 matching over 8 bases. The CDR3 consists of 17 residues. Germline V lookup: CDR1 GTSNPN, CDR2 SVGIG (reference sequence). After removal of 2 bases from V and 1 base from J, the junction contained 13 bases not matched to a gene. The CDR3 coding sequence is TGTGCCTGGAGTCCCTCCCCAGGACAGGGAACTTCCTACGAGCAGTACTTC. Protein product: CAWSPSPGQGTSYEQYF.

As DNA, the CDR3 is TGTGCCAGCAGTTCCCGGCGGGAGGGCCGGGACGAGCAGTACTTC. Translated: CASSSRREGRDEQYF. The chain recombines TRBV6-2 or TRBV6-3 with TRBJ2-7, with 9 bases lining up with TRBD2. The CDR3 length is 15 residues. The junction had 9 bases not matched to a gene; V was cut back by 4 bases and J by 5 bases. In germline, CDR1 is MNHEY, CDR2 SVGEGT.

J is TRBJ1-2 and V is TRBV20-1; weak D call: TRBD1 (5 bases). Trimming cost V 0 bases and J 1 base, with 12 bases left between them. CDR1 and CDR2 (germline): DFQATT, SNEGSKA (reference sequence). This CDR3 is built from 15 residues. The CDR3 DNA reads TGCAGTGCTAGAGAGATCGTCGGGGGTAACTATGGCTACACCTTC. Translation gives CSAREIVGGNYGYTF.

This clonotype was seen ten or more times. The rearrangement uses TRBV20-1 and TRBJ2-5; D gene ambiguous. Trimming removed 0 bases at V and 5 bases at J, with 4 bases between. This CDR3 spans 11 amino acids. Germline values: CDR1 DFQATT, CDR2 SNEGSKA (reference sequence). The CDR3 nucleotides are TGCAGTGCTAGAGATGGGGAGACCCAGTACTTC. Its translation: CSARDGETQYF.

This clonotype was seen ten or more times. The CDR3 loop is CASSPRGTANTEAFF. In DNA, the CDR3 is TGTGCCAGCAGCCCCCGTGGGACAGCGAACACTGAAGCTTTCTTT. V gene TRBV7-9 combines with J gene TRBJ1-1; 7 bases agree with TRBD1. The CDR3 extends over 15 amino acids. In germline, CDR1 is SEHNR, CDR2 FQNEAQ (reference sequence). J lost 1 base, V lost 5 bases, and 7 bases had no gene match.

The chain carries TRBV6-5 and TRBJ2-7; D perhaps matches TRBD1 (5 bases). V lost 0 bases and J 6 bases, leaving 12 bases between the germline ends. The CDR3 is 14 residues long. From germline, CDR1 is MNHEY and CDR2 SVGAGI. The CDR3 loop is CASSYSPPGFEQYF. The CDR3 DNA is TGTGCCAGCAGTTACTCACCGCCAGGGTTCGAGCAGTACTTC.

This clonotype has a count of ten or more. This chain links TRBV18 with TRBJ2-7, with D unclear. Germline V lookup: CDR1 KGHSH, CDR2 LQKENI. The CDR3 is 14 amino acids. The V end was cut by 4 bases, the J end by 2 bases, with 12 bases between. The CDR3 sequence: CASSLQTYPYEQYF. Here the CDR3 DNA reads TGTGCCAGCTCACTCCAGACGTACCCCTACGAGCAGTACTTC.

The V and J genes are TRBV4-3 and TRBJ2-5; possibly TRBD2 for D (6 bases). There are 15 residues in the CDR3. Germline CDR1 LGHNA, CDR2 YSLEER. Trimming took 0 bases from V and 5 from J, leaving 13 bases between them. The CDR3 sequence: CASSQDLLSGETQYF. The CDR3 DNA sequence: TGCGCCAGCAGCCAAGATCTACTGAGCGGGGAGACCCAGTACTTC.

The chain is built from TRBV11-2 and TRBJ1-6; D perhaps matches TRBD1 (5 bases). Germline-derived CDR1 and CDR2 are SGHAT and FQNNGV. The CDR3 sequence is 17 residues long. V was shortened by 0 bases and J by 4 bases, with 13 bases between the two germline ends. CDR3 in amino acids: CASSLDRGGRYNSPLHF. CDR3 DNA: TGTGCCAGCAGCTTAGATCGGGGCGGACGGTATAATTCACCCCTCCACTTT. Using reference TRBV11-2 and TRBJ1-6 for the parts outside the CDR3, the full variable domain is EAGVAQSPRYKIIEKRQSVAFWCNPISGHATLYWYQQILGQGPKLLIQFQNNGVVDDSQLPKDRFSAERLKGVDSTLKIQPAKLEDSAVYLCASSLDRGGRYNSPLHFGNGTRLTVT.

The J gene is TRBJ2-4, the V gene TRBV4-1; D is undetermined. V was clipped by 0 bases and J by 6 bases, with 18 bases between them. Looked up from germline, CDR1 is MGHRA and CDR2 is YSYEKL. The CDR3 sequence is 17 residues long. The CDR3 bases are TGCGCCAGCAGCCAAGATCACAGACCTGGGGTGGTAAACATTCAGTACTTC. It encodes CASSQDHRPGVVNIQYF.

The chain carries TRBV30 and TRBJ2-5; TRBD2 matches at 12 bases. This CDR3 is built from 15 residues. The germline V gene has CDR1 GTSNPN and CDR2 SVGIG (reference sequence). V was pared by 1 base and J by 2 bases, with 2 bases of the junction left unmatched. The CDR3 spells CAWSGTSGTQETQYF. In nucleotides, the CDR3 is TGTGCCTGGAGTGGGACTAGCGGGACTCAAGAGACCCAGTACTTC. The entire variable domain, with the rest obtained from reference TRBV30 and TRBJ2-5, is as follows: SQTIHQWPATLVQPVGSPLSLECTVEGTSNPNLYWYRQAAGRGLQLLFYSVGIGQISSEVPQNLSASRPQDRQFILSSKKLLLSDSGFYLCAWSGTSGTQETQYFGPGTRLLVL.

The rearrangement uses TRBV20-1 and TRBJ2-1, with D tentatively TRBD2 (6 bases). This CDR3 contains 14 residues. Germline lookup yields CDR1 DFQATT and CDR2 SNEGSKA (reference sequence). The V gene lost 5 bases and the J gene lost 7 bases, with 18 bases spanning the gap. DNA for the CDR3: TGCAGTGCTCGACCGACTAGGGGAGGAAATGAGCAGTTCTTC. Translation: CSARPTRGGNEQFF.

This clonotype was counted only a few times. The chain couples TRBV7-8 to TRBJ1-6; 11 positions agree with TRBD1. Germline trimming cut 5 bases from V and 9 bases from J; bases unmatched to any gene: 9. The germline V gene encodes CDR1 SGHVS and CDR2 FQNEAQ. This CDR3 spans 16 amino acids. CDR3 bases: TGTGCCAGCAGCGTAACCGGGACAGGGGGAATTTCACCCCTCCACTTT. This translates into CASSVTGTGGISPLHF.

This clonotype has a handful of counts. This chain uses TRBV24-1 with TRBJ1-5, with 10 bases lining up with TRBD1. From germline, CDR1 is KGHDR and CDR2 SFDVKD. There are 14 residues in the CDR3. V lost 5 bases and J lost 5; bases outside the gene matches: 2. CDR3 in DNA: TGTGCCACCAGTGGACAGGGGGCTTATCAGCCCCAGCATTTT. It is translated as CATSGQGAYQPQHF.

This clonotype appeared a few times. The chain combines TRBV12-3 or TRBV12-4 with TRBJ1-5, with a possible D match to TRBD1 (5 bases). The CDR3 consists of 16 residues. V was pared by 3 bases and J by 7 bases, with 19 bases between. As DNA, the CDR3 is TGTGCCAGCAGTTTTGGCCACACAGGTGGGAGCCAGCCCCAGCATTTT. This sequence encodes CASSFGHTGGSQPQHF.

CDR3 in DNA: TGTGCCAGCAGCCCTCGTGCTACGGACGAGCAGTACTTC. Translated, it gives CASSPRATDEQYF. The genes are TRBV4-2 and TRBJ2-7; no clear D gene. This CDR3 is 13 amino acids long. Per germline, CDR1 LGHNA and CDR2 YNFKEQ. V was cut by 4 bases and J by 5 bases, with 12 bases left in between.

This clonotype has at least ten counts. The chain couples TRBV7-3 to TRBJ2-3, with D unresolved. Per germline, CDR1 SGHTA and CDR2 FQGTGA. There are 13 residues in the CDR3. The V gene lost 5 bases and the J gene lost 2 bases, with 8 bases spanning the gap. CDR3 region: CASSPLATDTQYF. CDR3 nucleotide sequence: TGTGCCAGCAGCCCCTTGGCCACAGATACGCAGTATTTT.

This clonotype turned up a few times. The V call is TRBV6-5, the J call TRBJ2-7; 7 bases are shared with TRBD1. CDR1 is MNHEY and CDR2 is SVGAGI in the germline V gene. This CDR3 has 14 amino acids. Trimming at V came to 7 bases and at J to 3 bases, leaving 9 bases not matched to a gene. CDR3 sequence (DNA): TGTGCCAGCATTAGGGACAGCAATCACTACGAGCAGTACTTC. It codes for CASIRDSNHYEQYF.

Only a few counts were recorded for this clonotype. V and J are TRBV27 and TRBJ2-5; D not resolved. Trimming shortened V by 5 bases and J by 4 bases, and 17 bases separated the two germline ends. The germline V gene has CDR1 MNHEY and CDR2 SMNVEV (reference sequence). The CDR3 totals 15 residues. CDR3 DNA sequence: TGTGCCAGCAGTAGAGGACGTGAGTTCCCAGAGACCCAGTACTTC. It encodes CASSRGREFPETQYF.

The chain is built from TRBV7-9 and TRBJ1-1; 7 nucleotides align to TRBD1. The CDR3 spans 16 residues. The J segment lost 6 bases and the V segment lost 5 bases, leaving 15 bases of the junction unmatched. Germline CDR1 is SEHNR and CDR2 is FQNEAQ (reference sequence). The CDR3 here is CASSNSGGSGSAEAFF. DNA for the CDR3: TGTGCCAGCAGCAATTCAGGGGGGAGCGGTAGCGCTGAAGCTTTCTTT. The full variable domain, rest sourced from reference TRBV7-9 and TRBJ1-1, is DTGVSQNPRHKITKRGQNVTFRCDPISEHNRLYWYRQTLGQGPEFLTYFQNEAQLEKSRLLSDRFSAERPKGSFSTLEIQRTEQGDSAMYLCASSNSGGSGSAEAFFGQGTRLTVV.

V is TRBV29-1 and J is TRBJ2-2; tentatively, D is TRBD1 (5 bases). Looked up from germline, CDR1 is SQVTM and CDR2 is ANQGSEA. The CDR3 totals 15 residues. Trimming stripped 5 bases from V and 9 bases from J, with 22 bases between. CDR3 in amino acids: CSVHTQGSSPRELFF. The CDR3 DNA sequence: TGCAGCGTTCATACCCAGGGTTCATCTCCCCGGGAGCTGTTTTTT.

This clonotype has at least ten counts. The chain employs TRBV29-1 and TRBJ2-7; TRBD1 agrees at 7 bases. CDR1 is SQVTM, CDR2 ANQGSEA, per germline. With V trimmed by 2 bases and J by 5 bases, 3 bases remained unmatched. This CDR3 region has 12 residues. Written as DNA, the CDR3 is TGCAGCGTTGAAAGGGGGCAAAACGAGCAGTACTTC. Translation gives CSVERGQNEQYF.

The chain combines TRBV6-5 with TRBJ1-5; 8 bases line up with TRBD1. The V gene end was trimmed by 6 bases and the J gene end by 6 bases; junction bases not matched to a gene: 7. CDR3 length: 14 residues. Germline values: CDR1 MNHEY, CDR2 SVGAGI. For the CDR3, the DNA is TGTGCCAGCAGGGTGGACAGGGTCGGTCAGCCCCAGCATTTT. Translated, it gives CASRVDRVGQPQHF.